The subject of this entry is one T cell receptor beta chain. This specimen belongs to a study of T-cell reconstitution after alpha-beta-depleted transplantation in children. Unique molecular identifiers were built into the TCRbeta library. TCRdb ran MiXCR on the PCR reads and lists one entry per CDR3 protein. The profile shows 600,000 to 700,000 distinct CDR3 sequences, roughly 15% of them singletons. V trimming: 1 base; J trimming: 8 bases; junction bases outside the gene matches: 5. Germline V gives CDR1 KGHSH, CDR2 LQKENI. This CDR3 contains 14 residues. This chain uses TRBV18 with TRBJ1-2; 9 nucleotides line up with TRBD1. This sequence was found in a human donor who donated a stem cell graft to a child with acute myeloid leukemia. The sample was PBMCs from the stem cell graft donor, taken from the stem cell graft. The CDR3 reads CASSPQGTGRGYTF. CDR3 bases: TGTGCCAGCTCACCACAGGGGACAGGGAGAGGCTACACCTTC.